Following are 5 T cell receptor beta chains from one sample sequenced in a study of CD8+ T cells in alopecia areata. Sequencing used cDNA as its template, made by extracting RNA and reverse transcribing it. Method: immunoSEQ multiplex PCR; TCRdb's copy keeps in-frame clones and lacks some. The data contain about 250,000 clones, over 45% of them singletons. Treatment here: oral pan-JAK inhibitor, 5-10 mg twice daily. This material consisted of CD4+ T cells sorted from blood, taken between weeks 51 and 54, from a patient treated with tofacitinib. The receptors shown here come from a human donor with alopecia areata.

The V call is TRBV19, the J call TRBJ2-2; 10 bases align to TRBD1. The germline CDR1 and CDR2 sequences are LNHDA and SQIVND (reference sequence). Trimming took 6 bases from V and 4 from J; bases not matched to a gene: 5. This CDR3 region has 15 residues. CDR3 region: CASSDRGRGTGELFF. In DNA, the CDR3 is TGTGCCAGTAGCGACAGGGGGCGCGGCACCGGGGAGCTGTTTTTT.

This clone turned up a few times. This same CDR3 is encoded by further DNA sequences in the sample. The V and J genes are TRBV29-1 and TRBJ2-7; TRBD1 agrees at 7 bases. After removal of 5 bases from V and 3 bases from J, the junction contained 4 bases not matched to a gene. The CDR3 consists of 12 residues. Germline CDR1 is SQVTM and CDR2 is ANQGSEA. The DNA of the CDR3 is TGCAGCGTTCGCAGGGGGAGCTACGAGCAGTACTTC. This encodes CSVRRGSYEQYF.

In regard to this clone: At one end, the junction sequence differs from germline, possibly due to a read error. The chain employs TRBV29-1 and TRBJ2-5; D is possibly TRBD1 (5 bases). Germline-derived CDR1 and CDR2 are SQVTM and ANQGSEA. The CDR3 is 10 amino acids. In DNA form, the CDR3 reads TGCAGCGTTGAAGAAGGGGTCTGGGACTTC. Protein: CSVEEGVWDF.

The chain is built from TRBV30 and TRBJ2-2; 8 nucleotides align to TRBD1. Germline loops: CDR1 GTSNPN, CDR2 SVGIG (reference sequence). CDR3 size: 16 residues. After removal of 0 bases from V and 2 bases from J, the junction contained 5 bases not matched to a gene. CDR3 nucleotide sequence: TGTGCCTGGAGTGTACAAGGGACAGGAAACACCGGGGAGCTGTTTTTT. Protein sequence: CAWSVQGTGNTGELFF.

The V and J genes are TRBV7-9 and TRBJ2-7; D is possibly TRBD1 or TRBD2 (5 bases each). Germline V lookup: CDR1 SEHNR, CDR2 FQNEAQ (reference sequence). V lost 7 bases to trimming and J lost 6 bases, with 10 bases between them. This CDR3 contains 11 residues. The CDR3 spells CASTGTAEQYF. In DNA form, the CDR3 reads TGTGCCAGCACCGGGACCGCCGAGCAGTACTTC.